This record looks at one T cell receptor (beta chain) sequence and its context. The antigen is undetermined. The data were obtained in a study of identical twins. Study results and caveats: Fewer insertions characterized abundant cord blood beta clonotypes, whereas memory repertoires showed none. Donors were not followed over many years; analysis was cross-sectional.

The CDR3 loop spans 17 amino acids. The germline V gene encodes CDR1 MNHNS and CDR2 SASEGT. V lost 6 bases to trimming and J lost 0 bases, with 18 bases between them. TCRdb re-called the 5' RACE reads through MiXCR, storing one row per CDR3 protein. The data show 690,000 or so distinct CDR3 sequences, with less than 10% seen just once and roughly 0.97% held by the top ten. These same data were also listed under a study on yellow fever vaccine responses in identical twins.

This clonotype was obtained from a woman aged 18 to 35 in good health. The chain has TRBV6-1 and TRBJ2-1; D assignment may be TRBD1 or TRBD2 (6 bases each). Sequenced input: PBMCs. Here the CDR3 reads CASSRGGGRDSYNEQFF. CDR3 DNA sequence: TGTGCCAGCAGCCGCGGAGGGGGGCGGGACTCCTACAATGAGCAGTTCTTC.